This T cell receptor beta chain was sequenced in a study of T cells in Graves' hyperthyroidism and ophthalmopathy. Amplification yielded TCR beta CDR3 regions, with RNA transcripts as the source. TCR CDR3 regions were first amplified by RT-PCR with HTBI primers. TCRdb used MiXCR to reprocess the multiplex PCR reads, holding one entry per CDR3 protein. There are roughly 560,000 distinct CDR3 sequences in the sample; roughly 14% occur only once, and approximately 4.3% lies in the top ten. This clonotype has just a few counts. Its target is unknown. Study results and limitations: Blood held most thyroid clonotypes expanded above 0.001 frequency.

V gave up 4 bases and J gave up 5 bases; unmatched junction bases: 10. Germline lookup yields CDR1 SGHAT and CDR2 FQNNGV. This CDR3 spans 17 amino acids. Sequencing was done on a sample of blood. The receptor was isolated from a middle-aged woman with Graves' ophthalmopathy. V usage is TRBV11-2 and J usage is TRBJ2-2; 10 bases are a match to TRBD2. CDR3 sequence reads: CASSSRTSGGGTGELFF. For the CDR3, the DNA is TGTGCCAGCAGCTCTCGGACTAGCGGAGGTGGAACCGGGGAGCTGTTTTTT. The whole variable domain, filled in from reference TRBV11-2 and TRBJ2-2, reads EAGVAQSPRYKIIEKRQSVAFWCNPISGHATLYWYQQILGQGPKLLIQFQNNGVVDDSQLPKDRFSAERLKGVDSTLKIQPAKLEDSAVYLCASSSRTSGGGTGELFFGEGSRLTVL.